A few counts support the clone carrying this T cell receptor beta chain. Its specificity is not known. The CDR3 runs 13 residues. Germline assignment: CDR1 ENHRY and CDR2 SYGVKD. The germline V and J ends were trimmed by 3 bases and 10 bases, with 15 bases remaining between them. This sample stems from a study of T cells after yellow fever vaccination. Study at large: Some fractions had low cell numbers, and these were prepared with SMART-Seq v4 Ultra Low Input. Study-level points and caveats: The presence of abundant clonotypes contaminating from the bulk population was possible in FACS-sorted repertoires. The secondary response showed a weaker magnitude and a faster peak, day 5 versus 15.

Researchers made TCR cDNA using 5'RACE template switching, and this step added a universal primer site and UMIs. TCRdb itself ran the 5' RACE reads through MiXCR, one entry per CDR3 protein. Here the sample spans roughly 240,000 distinct CDR3 sequences, more than 6.5% being singletons. This TCR was sampled from a young man who received the YFV17D yellow fever vaccine. The V call is TRBV10-3, the J call TRBJ1-1; D perhaps matches TRBD1 (6 bases). The material sequenced was CD4+ T cells sorted from PBMCs, taken on the day of the yellow fever booster vaccination. The CDR3 DNA reads TGTGCCATCAGTGAAATCCCGGGGGGCGCAGCTTTCTTT. Its protein product is CAISEIPGGAAFF.